This T cell receptor (beta chain) was sequenced during a study of radiotherapy plus CTLA-4 blockade in lung cancer. The wider study: Of the patients, about 20% showed objective responses and 31% attained disease control. The study's findings and limits: Expansion of tumor-derived TCR clones was observed in blood after radiotherapy plus ipilimumab. With interferon-beta, early dynamics of blood T cell clones were reported to best predict response.

Concerning this clone: Antigen specificity is unknown.

V gave up 4 bases and J gave up 2 bases; unmatched junction bases: 8. Per the germline V gene, CDR1 is SGHRS and CDR2 is YFSETQ. This CDR3 region has 15 residues. It was focal radiation plus CTLA-4 blockade with ipilimumab that patients with chemo-refractory metastatic non-small-cell lung cancer received. Using immunoSEQ multiplex PCR, the repertoire was profiled, and TCRdb retains in-frame clones only, with some absent. The sample lists around 70,000 clones, 65% to 85% occurring once. The chain combines TRBV5-1 with TRBJ2-7, with 8 bases identical to TRBD1. The sample was peripheral blood, taken from a patient treated with radiotherapy plus ipilimumab. This clonotype was sampled from a human donor with non-small cell lung cancer whose response to radiotherapy plus ipilimumab could not be evaluated. Some clones in this sample may be carry-over from other donors' samples. The CDR3 DNA sequence: TGCGCCAGCAGCCCAGGACAGGGAAGGACCTACGAGCAGTACTTC. Translating it yields CASSPGQGRTYEQYF. Complete variable domain (other parts from reference TRBV5-1 and TRBJ2-7): KAGVTQTPRYLIKTRGQQVTLSCSPISGHRSVSWYQQTPGQGLQFLFEYFSETQRNKGNFPGRFSGRQFSNSRSEMNVSTLELGDSALYLCASSPGQGRTYEQYFGPGTRLTVT.